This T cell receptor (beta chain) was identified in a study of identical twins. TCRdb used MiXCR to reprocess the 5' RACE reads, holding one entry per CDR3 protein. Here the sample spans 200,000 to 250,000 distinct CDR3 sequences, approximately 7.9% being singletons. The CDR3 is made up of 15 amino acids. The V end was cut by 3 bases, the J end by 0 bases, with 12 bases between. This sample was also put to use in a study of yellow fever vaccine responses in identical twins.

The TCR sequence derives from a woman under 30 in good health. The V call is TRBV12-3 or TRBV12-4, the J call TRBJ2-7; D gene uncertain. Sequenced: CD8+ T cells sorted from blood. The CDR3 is CASSFVAAGSYEQYF. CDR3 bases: TGTGCCAGCAGTTTTGTTGCGGCCGGCTCCTACGAGCAGTACTTC.